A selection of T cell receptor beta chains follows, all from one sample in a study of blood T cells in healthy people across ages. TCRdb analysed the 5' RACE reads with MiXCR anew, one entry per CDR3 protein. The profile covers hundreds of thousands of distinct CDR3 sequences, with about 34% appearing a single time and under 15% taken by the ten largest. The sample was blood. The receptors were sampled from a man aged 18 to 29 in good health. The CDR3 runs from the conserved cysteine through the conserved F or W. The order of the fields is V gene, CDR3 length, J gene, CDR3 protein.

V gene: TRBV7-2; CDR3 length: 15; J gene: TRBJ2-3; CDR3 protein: CASSLQQGPKDTQYF
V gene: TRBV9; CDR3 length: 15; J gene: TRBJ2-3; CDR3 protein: CASSVAAGGTDTQYF
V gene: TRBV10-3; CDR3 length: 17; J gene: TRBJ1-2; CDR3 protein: CAISVPRRERGPSGYTF
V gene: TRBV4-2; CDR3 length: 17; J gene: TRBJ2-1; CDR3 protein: CASSQQPHGGGVYEQFF
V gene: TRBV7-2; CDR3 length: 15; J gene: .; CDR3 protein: CVSSLGKGTYNEQYF
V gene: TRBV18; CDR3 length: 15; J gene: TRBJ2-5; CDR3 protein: CASSLWDRDQETQYF
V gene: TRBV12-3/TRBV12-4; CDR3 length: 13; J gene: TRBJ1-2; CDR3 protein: CASSLLGGRGYTF
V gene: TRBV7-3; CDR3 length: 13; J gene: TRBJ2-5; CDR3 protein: CASSGNLVDEQYF
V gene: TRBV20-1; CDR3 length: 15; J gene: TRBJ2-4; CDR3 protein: CSATRRYEAKNIQYF
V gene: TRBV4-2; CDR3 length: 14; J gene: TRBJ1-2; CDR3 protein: CASSQDRETYGYTF
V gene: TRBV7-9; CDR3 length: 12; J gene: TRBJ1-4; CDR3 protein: CASRIPNEKLFF
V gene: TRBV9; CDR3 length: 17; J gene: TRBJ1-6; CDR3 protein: CASSTRAVASYNSPLHF
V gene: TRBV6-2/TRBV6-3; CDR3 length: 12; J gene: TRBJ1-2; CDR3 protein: CASSYLLSAVTF
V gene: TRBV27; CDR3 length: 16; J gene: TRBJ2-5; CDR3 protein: CASSSLTTGTQETQYF
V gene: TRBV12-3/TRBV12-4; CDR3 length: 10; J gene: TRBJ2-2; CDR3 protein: CAWGSGELFF
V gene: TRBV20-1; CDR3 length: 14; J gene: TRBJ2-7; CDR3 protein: CSARGTTHSYEQYF
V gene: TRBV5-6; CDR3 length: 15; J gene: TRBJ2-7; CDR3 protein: CASSPPSGIHYEQYF
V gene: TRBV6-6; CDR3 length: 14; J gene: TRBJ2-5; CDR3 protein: CASSIAGGRETQYF
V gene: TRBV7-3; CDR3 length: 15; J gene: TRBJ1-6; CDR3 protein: CASSLTGERGSPLHF
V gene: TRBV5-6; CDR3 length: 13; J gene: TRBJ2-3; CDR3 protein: CASSLESIDTQYF
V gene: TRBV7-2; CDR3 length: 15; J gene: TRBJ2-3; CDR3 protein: CAITKAGGSTDTQYF
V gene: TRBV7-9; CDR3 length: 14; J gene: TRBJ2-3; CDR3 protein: CASSLSGAEDTQYF
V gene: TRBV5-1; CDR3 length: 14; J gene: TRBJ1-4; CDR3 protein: CASSLAVGDEKLFF
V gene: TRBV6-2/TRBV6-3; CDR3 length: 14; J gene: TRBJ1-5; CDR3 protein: CASRRDRGTQPQHF
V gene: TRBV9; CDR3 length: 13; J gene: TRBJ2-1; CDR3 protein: CASSVDWDHEQFF
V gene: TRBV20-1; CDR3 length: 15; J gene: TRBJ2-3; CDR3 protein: CSATHLAGAFNTQYF
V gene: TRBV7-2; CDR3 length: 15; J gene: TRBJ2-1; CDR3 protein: CASSLTGQAYNEQFF
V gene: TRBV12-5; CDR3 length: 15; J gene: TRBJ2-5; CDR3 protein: CASGPGQGAQETQYF
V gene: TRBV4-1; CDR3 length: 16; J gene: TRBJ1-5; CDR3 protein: CASSLYQGQGNQPQHF
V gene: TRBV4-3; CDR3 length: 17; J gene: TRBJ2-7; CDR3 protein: CASSQGLGTGISDEQYF
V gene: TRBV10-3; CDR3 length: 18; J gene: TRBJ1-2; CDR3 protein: CAISDVLAVGGSNYGYTF
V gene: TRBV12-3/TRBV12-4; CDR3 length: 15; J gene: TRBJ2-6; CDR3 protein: CASSLKISGANVLTF
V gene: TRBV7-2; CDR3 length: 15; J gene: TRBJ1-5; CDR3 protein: CASSSPTGLNQPQHF
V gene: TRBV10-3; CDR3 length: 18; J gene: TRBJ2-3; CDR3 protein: CAISELSPSGEHTDTQYF
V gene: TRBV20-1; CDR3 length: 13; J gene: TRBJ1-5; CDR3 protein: CSAGTGPGEPQHF
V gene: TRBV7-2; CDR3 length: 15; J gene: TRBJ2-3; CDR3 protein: CASIQGGTRADTQYF
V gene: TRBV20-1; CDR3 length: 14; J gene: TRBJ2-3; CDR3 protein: CSAMEGGWTDTQYF
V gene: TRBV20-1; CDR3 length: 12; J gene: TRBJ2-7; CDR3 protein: CGPGTHTKEQYF
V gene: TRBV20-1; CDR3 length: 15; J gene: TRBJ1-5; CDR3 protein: CSALRDRVDDQPQHF
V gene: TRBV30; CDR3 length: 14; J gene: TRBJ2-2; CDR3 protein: CAWTIGADLGKLFF
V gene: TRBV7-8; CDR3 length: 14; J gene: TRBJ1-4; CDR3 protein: CASSLVGQGEKLFF
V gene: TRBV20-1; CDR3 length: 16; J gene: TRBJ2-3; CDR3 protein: CSARTPGTGYTDTQYF
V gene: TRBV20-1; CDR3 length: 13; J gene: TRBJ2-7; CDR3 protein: CSAGRLTPYEQYF
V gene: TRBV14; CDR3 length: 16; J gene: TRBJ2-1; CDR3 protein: CASSQSRGYSYNEQFF
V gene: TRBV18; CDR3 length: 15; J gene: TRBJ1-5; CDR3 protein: CASSPPSGGNQPQHF